This TCR beta chain originates from a study of long-term antiretroviral therapy in people with HIV. Run at survey level, the immunoSEQ assay was version v3.0. Measured with immunoSEQ multiplex PCR; TCRdb has only the in-frame clones, and not every one. The sample records about 36,000 clones, about 80% being singletons. All participants with HIV were treated in the United States. The source was unsorted PBMCs, collected 3.4 years after starting antiretroviral therapy. This clonotype originated in a man under 40 with HIV.

CDR3 sequence (DNA): TGCGCCAGCAGCCAATCCCTGAACACTGAAGCTTTCTTT. Residues: CASSQSLNTEAFF. The chain joins TRBV4-1 to TRBJ1-1; D unresolved. Trimming shortened V by 2 bases and J by 0 bases, and 4 bases separated the two germline ends. In germline, CDR1 is MGHRA, CDR2 YSYEKL. CDR3 size: 13 residues.